This T cell receptor beta chain was profiled in a study of blood T cell repertoires in COVID-19. Study-wide background: The United States, Italy and Spain were the sources of the acute and convalescent COVID-19 samples.

Germline CDR1 is LGHDT and CDR2 is YNNKEL (reference sequence). The V end lost 0 bases, the J end lost 3 bases, and 12 bases lay between the germline ends. The CDR3 has 15 amino acids. Recruitment covered fewer than 25 US areas and drew participants whose ages spanned 18 to 89 years. Researchers sorted participants into cohorts using their self-reported clinical history. This clone occurred once. The protocol was immunoSEQ multiplex PCR, while the TCRdb copy is restricted to in-frame clones and leaves out a portion. This table has 200,000 or so clones, around 87% appearing once. The chain uses TRBV3-1 (or the pseudogene TRBV3-2) and TRBJ2-7; tentatively, D is TRBD2 (6 bases). Sequences were obtained from PBMCs or T cells enriched from blood (not recorded which). The clonotype originates from a young woman in a cohort exposed to, infected with or recovered from COVID-19 (not recorded which). DNA for the CDR3: TGTGCCAGCAGCCAAGAAGCCACTAGCTTCTACGAGCAGTACTTC. Translating gives CASSQEATSFYEQYF.